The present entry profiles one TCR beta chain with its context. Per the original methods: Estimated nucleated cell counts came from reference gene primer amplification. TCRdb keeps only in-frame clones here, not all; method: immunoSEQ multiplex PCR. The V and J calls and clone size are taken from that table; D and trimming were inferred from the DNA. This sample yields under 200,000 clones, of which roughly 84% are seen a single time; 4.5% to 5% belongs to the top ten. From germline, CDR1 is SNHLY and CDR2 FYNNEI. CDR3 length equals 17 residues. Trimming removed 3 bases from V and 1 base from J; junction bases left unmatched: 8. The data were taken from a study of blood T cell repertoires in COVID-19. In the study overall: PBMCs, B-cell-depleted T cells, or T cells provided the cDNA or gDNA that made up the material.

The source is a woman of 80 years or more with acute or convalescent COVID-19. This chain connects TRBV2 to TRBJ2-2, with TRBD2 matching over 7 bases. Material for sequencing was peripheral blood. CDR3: CASSDPFAGVNTGELFF. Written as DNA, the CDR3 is TGTGCCAGCAGTGACCCTTTTGCGGGGGTGAACACCGGGGAGCTGTTTTTT.